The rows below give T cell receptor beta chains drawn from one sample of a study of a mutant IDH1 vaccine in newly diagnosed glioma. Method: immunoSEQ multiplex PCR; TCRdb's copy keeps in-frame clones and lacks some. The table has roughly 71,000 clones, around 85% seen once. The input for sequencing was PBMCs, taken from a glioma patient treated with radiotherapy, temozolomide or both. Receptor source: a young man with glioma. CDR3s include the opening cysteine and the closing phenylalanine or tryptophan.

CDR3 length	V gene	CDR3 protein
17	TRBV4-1	CASSQDAGLSSGNTIYF
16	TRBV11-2	CASSPEGTGRRYEQYF
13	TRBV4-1	CASSQAPDTGQYF
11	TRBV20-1	CGQKGGKALHF
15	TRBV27	CASRVYSGDLFEQYF
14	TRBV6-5	CASSYEGKGDEAFF
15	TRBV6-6	CASSYSVGTVDGYTF
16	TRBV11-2	CASSQNQRGATDTQYF
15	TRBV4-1	CASSREVGLASEQYF
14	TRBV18	CASSPGYSNQPQHF
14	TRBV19	CASSEGQVPYEQYF
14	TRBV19	CASSLTGIGNTIYF
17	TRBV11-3	CASSLDRLAGTPYEQFF
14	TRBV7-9	CASSSKGPNQPQHF
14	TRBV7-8	CASSLSPNTGELFF
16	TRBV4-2	CASSQDPTRSSYEQYF
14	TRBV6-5	CASSPFRGRAPLHF
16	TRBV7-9	CASSLEWLAGYNEQFF
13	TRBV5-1	CASSLISNTEAFF
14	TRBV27	CASHGAGRNTEAFF
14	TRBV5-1	CASSPKGAEYGYTF
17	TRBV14	CASSQPYGANSGNTIYF
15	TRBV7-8	CASSSGTGTSYGYTF
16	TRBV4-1	CASSTPGTTSTDTQYF
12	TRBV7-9	CASSPPGDTQYF
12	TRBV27	CASSLGGTEQFF
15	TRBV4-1	CASSQVGLVRNEQFF
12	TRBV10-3	CAISEWGKTQYF
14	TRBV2	CASSDRRNIEKLFF
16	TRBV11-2	CASSQPRRRGTDTQYF
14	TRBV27	CASSSGQMNTEAFF
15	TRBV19	CATSSRGTGANVLTF
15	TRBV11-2	CASSHIRGAKNIQYF